These 8 T cell receptor beta chains came from one sample sequenced in a study of blood T cell repertoires in COVID-19. Measured with immunoSEQ multiplex PCR; TCRdb has only the in-frame clones, and not every one. There are about 320,000 clones in the sample; about nine tenths occur only once, and under 11% lies in the top ten. The sample taken for sequencing was PBMCs or T cells enriched from blood (not recorded which). All receptors derive from a woman between 18 and 29 years old who had recovered from COVID-19.

This chain uses TRBV7-2 with TRBJ1-2; perhaps TRBD1 as D (5 bases). V was shortened by 8 bases and J by 2 bases, with 6 bases between the two germline ends. Germline loops: CDR1 SGHTA, CDR2 FQGNSA. The CDR3 runs to 11 residues. This CDR3 is CASGQNYGYTF. The CDR3 DNA is TGTGCCAGCGGACAAAACTATGGCTACACCTTC.

The chain recombines TRBV28 with TRBJ1-6; weak D call: TRBD1 (6 bases). This CDR3 has 19 residues. CDR1 and CDR2 from the germline V gene are MDHEN and SYDVKM. Between the trimmed V and J ends, which lost 4 bases and 0 bases, there was a span of 19 bases. The CDR3 nucleotides are TGTGCCAGCAGTTCGCCTACCCCCAGGGGCCCCTCCTATAATTCACCCCTCCACTTT. It translates to CASSSPTPRGPSYNSPLHF.

In the case of this clone: The sample has other DNA sequences that encode this CDR3 too. This sequence joins TRBV2 and TRBJ1-5, with D uncertain. CDR3 size: 13 residues. V lost 6 bases and J lost 1, with 7 bases in between. Germline loops: CDR1 SNHLY, CDR2 FYNNEI. CDR3 bases: TGTGCCAGCAGGCGAGGAAGCAATCAGCCCCAGCATTTT. As protein: CASRRGSNQPQHF.

This rearrangement joins TRBV5-5 to TRBJ1-5; D is ambiguous. This CDR3 contains 13 residues. Germline-derived CDR1 and CDR2 are SGHKS and YYEKEE (reference sequence). Trimming pared 0 bases from V and 5 bases from J, leaving 6 bases between. CDR3: CASSLEYDQPQHF. The CDR3 DNA reads TGTGCCAGCAGCTTGGAATATGATCAGCCCCAGCATTTT.

On this clone itself: The same CDR3 can be traced to other DNA sequences in this sample. The genes are TRBV5-6 and TRBJ1-6; 7 nucleotides agree with TRBD1. Per germline, CDR1 SGHDT and CDR2 YYEEEE. V lost 0 bases, J lost 6 bases, and 0 bases stayed unmatched. This CDR3 spans 14 amino acids. The CDR3 protein is CASSLGQGNSPLHF. The CDR3 coding sequence is TGTGCCAGCAGCTTGGGACAGGGTAATTCACCCCTCCACTTT.

The count of this clone is one. The V and J genes are TRBV27 and TRBJ2-1; 10 bases map to TRBD1. This CDR3 is built from 15 residues. Germline lookup yields CDR1 MNHEY and CDR2 SMNVEV (reference sequence). Losses at the gene ends were 7 bases for V and 3 bases for J; bases not matched to a gene: 6. The CDR3 DNA reads as TGTGCCAGCAAGGCTGGACAGGGGGACTACAATGAGCAGTTCTTC. Translating it yields CASKAGQGDYNEQFF.

Here the CDR3 DNA reads TGTGCTAGTGGTTCGGGGGGAACCACCGGGGAGCTGTTTTTT. This encodes CASGSGGTTGELFF. V usage is TRBV12-5 and J usage is TRBJ2-2; 7 bases agree with TRBD2. CDR1 and CDR2 from the germline V gene are LGHNT and FRNRAP. V lost 4 bases to trimming and J lost 4 bases; unmatched junction nucleotides: 3. The CDR3 consists of 14 residues.

This chain joins TRBV5-1 and TRBJ1-2; D is undetermined. Trimming cost V 0 bases and J 4 bases, with 13 bases left between them. CDR3 length: 15 amino acids. In germline, CDR1 is SGHRS, CDR2 YFSETQ. CDR3 sequence (DNA): TGCGCCAGCAGCTTGGAGGGCACGGAGGTCTATGGCTACACCTTC. Its translation: CASSLEGTEVYGYTF.